This T cell receptor beta chain was sequenced for a study of human T cells and chemical hapten exposure. Study information: Yields of TCR per sample differed, chiefly owing to small differences in pooled library volume. Regarding the study as a whole: With regard to DPC sensitization, TCRs above 1 in 1000 frequency did not change.

This clonotype was seen once. The antigen is unknown. The germline V and J ends were trimmed by 5 bases and 7 bases, with 17 bases remaining between them. CDR1 and CDR2 (germline): MDHEN, SYDVKM. The CDR3 covers 14 residues. Individual cDNA molecules in this library carried unique molecular identifiers. TCRdb reprocessed the reads with MiXCR, giving one entry per CDR3 protein. In the table there are about 900 distinct CDR3 sequences, around 83% of which are singletons. It was from unfractionated whole blood that total RNA was extracted. Sequenced: whole blood. The chain recombines TRBV28 with TRBJ1-2; TRBD1 is a possible D gene (6 bases). This TCR came from a human donor with alopecia, or a healthy volunteer (not recorded which). Some clones in this sample may be carry-over from other donors' samples. This table probably holds off-target reads from a library built for another chain. The CDR3 nucleotides are TGTGCCAGCAGTCCCAGGGGCAGGGTGACTGGCTACACCTTC. The encoded protein is CASSPRGRVTGYTF.